This TCR beta chain was sequenced for a study of cytomegalovirus exposure and HLA in healthy donors. Overall study findings and caveats: The majority of TCR sequences were rare, yet some public TCRs appeared in many donors. Presence/absence analyses assumed roughly uniform sequencing depth across donors, which may not hold. In a later analysis, parvovirus B19, influenza, CMV and Epstein-Barr virus appeared linked to several top co-occurrence clusters. Per a later analysis, approximately 16,000 TCR beta sequences showed association with HLA alleles at 0.05 false discovery rate.

13 Jbeta primers and 60 Vbeta primers were used for the PCR. Produced via immunoSEQ multiplex PCR; TCRdb's table is partial and in-frame only. The data show almost 200,000 clones, with just over 75% seen just once and approximately 2.1% held by the top ten. On this clone itself: Its specificity is not known.

The CDR3 has 17 amino acids. Trimming at V came to 4 bases and at J to 1 base, leaving 13 bases not matched to a gene. Germline V gives CDR1 MDHEN, CDR2 SYDVKM. The sequence came from a man aged 25 to 40 in good health and CMV-seronegative. The V and J genes are TRBV28 and TRBJ2-7, with 7 nucleotides matching TRBD2. The sequenced material came from PBMCs. The DNA for the CDR3 is TGTGCCAGCAGTTCCCCCGCGATGGCGGGAGTGTCCTACGAGCAGTACTTC. Amino acid sequence: CASSSPAMAGVSYEQYF.